The clone carrying this T cell receptor beta chain was seen a few times. What it binds is not known. V dropped 8 bases and J dropped 6; count of bases not matched to a gene: 13. The CDR3 has 14 residues. Germline V CDR1 and CDR2: LGHDT, YNNKEL (reference sequence). The data originate from a study of blood T cells in healthy people across ages. Total RNA extracted from each sample amounted to at least 5.5 micrograms. A second PCR, run for roughly 7 to 12 cycles, used a sample-barcoded 5' primer plus a J-beta primer mix. TCRdb fed the 5' RACE reads into MiXCR, producing one record per CDR3 protein. The repertoire includes approximately 1.5 million distinct CDR3 sequences, about 35% of them detected once, and approximately 10% sits in the top ten. Study conclusions and caveats: Researchers deemed the diversity estimates from one million T cells underestimates.

This TCR came from a woman between 25 and 40 years old in good health. V and J are TRBV3-1 and TRBJ2-7; 7 nucleotides agree with TRBD2. Specimen: blood. The CDR3 DNA is TGTGCCAGCGGTCCTCCTCTGGGGGGGAGCGAGCAGTACTTC. Protein sequence: CASGPPLGGSEQYF.